This TCR beta chain was captured by sequencing in a study of T cell repertoires in cytomegalovirus infection. Study summary: Shared public TCR beta signatures pointed to both CMV infection and a matching HLA type.

Study findings and constraints: The ex vivo response was dominated by HLA-C-restricted CMV-specific TCR beta clonotypes. Public TCR beta family frequency separated CMV-and-HLA carriers, including in an independent cohort.

TCRdb redid the calling of the reads with MiXCR, one entry per CDR3 protein. The sample comprises about 740,000 distinct CDR3 sequences, roughly 36% of which are singletons, and roughly 2.8% rests with the top ten. This clonotype occurred a few times. Its target is unknown. The CDR3 is 16 amino acids. The V and J ends lost 2 bases and 4 bases, in that order; junction bases with no gene match: 6. From germline, CDR1 is MNHEY and CDR2 SMNVEV (reference sequence). Input material: PBMCs. The chain joins TRBV27 to TRBJ2-7; 12 nucleotides match TRBD1. This clonotype was sampled from a human donor in good health (CMV status not recorded). Some clones in this sample may be carry-over from other donors' samples. CDR3 DNA sequence: TGTGCCAGCAGTTTAATAGGGACAGGGGGCCATTACGAGCAGTACTTC. Protein product: CASSLIGTGGHYEQYF.